This T cell receptor (beta chain) was sequenced in a study of OX40 agonist ivuxolimab in advanced cancers. Germline CDR1 and CDR2: MNHEY and SVGAGI. The J segment lost 3 bases and the V segment lost 0 bases, leaving 2 bases of the junction unmatched. The CDR3 length is 14 residues. Profiling relied on immunoSEQ multiplex PCR, and the TCRdb table lists in-frame clones only, not all of them. The sample includes tens of thousands of clones, about 90% of them seen just once. J is TRBJ2-7 and V is TRBV6-5; 7 nucleotides align to TRBD1. The TCR sequence derives from an adult with an advanced solid tumor such as melanoma, head and neck, liver or kidney cancer. Material: CD4+ or CD8+ T cells sorted from blood, obtained in a trial of the OX40 agonist ivuxolimab. The CDR3 is CASSYSYRGYEQYF. The CDR3 region has the DNA TGTGCCAGCAGTTACTCTTACAGGGGCTACGAGCAGTACTTC.